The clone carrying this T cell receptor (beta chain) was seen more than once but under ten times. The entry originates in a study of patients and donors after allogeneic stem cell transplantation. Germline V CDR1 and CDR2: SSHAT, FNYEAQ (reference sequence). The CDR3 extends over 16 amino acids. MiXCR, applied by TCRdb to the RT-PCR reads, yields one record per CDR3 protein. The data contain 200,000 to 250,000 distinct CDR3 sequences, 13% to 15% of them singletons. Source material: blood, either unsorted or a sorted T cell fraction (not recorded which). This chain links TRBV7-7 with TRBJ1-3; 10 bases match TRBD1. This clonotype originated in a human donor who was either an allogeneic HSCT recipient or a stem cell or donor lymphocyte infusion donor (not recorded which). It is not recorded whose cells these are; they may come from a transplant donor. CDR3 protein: CASGPSGTGAGNTIYF. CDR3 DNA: TGTGCTAGCGGACCCTCCGGGACAGGGGCCGGAAACACCATATATTTT.